Following are 22 T cell receptor beta chains from one sample sequenced in a study of blood T cell repertoires in COVID-19. Clones were sequenced by immunoSEQ multiplex PCR, and TCRdb holds only the in-frame ones, with some missing. Of 150,000 to 200,000 clones listed, about 75% are singletons. Sequenced sample: peripheral blood. The receptors were sampled from a woman in her 70s with acute or convalescent COVID-19.

The chain links TRBV3-1 (or the pseudogene TRBV3-2) to TRBJ1-1; D not certain. Between the trimmed V and J ends, which lost 2 bases and 2 bases, there was a span of 9 bases. This CDR3 has 14 residues. Germline V gives CDR1 LGHDT, CDR2 YNNKEL (reference sequence). The CDR3, as DNA: TGTGCCAGCAGCCAACAGGCAGGAAACACTGAAGCTTTCTTT. It translates to CASSQQAGNTEAFF.

This rearrangement joins TRBV19 to TRBJ1-5; D possibly corresponds to TRBD1 (5 bases). The germline gives CDR1 LNHDA, CDR2 SQIVND (reference sequence). V lost 5 bases to trimming and J lost 5 bases, with 10 bases between them. This CDR3 spans 13 amino acids. The CDR3 nucleotides read TGTGCCAGTAGTTTGGGGGAGGATCAGCCCCAGCATTTT. Translated: CASSLGEDQPQHF. Supplemented by reference TRBV19 and TRBJ1-5, the full variable domain reads DGGITQSPKYLFRKEGQNVTLSCEQNLNHDAMYWYRQDPGQGLRLIYYSQIVNDFQKGDIAEGYSVSREKKESFPLTVTSAQKNPTAFYLCASSLGEDQPQHFGDGTRLSIL.

The chain joins TRBV29-1 to TRBJ1-5; tentatively, D is TRBD1 (5 bases). V gave up 2 bases and J gave up 5 bases, with 10 bases separating them. The CDR3 covers 13 residues. CDR1 is SQVTM, CDR2 ANQGSEA, per germline. CDR3: CSVESSRDQPQHF. For the CDR3, the DNA is TGCAGCGTTGAAAGTTCCAGGGATCAGCCCCAGCATTTT. Based on the CDR3 plus reference TRBV29-1 and TRBJ1-5, the full variable domain is SAVISQKPSRDICQRGTSLTIQCQVDSQVTMMFWYRQQPGQSLTLIATANQGSEATYESGFVIDKFPISRPNLTFSTLTVSNMSPEDSSIYLCSVESSRDQPQHFGDGTRLSIL.

This sequence joins TRBV3-1 (or the pseudogene TRBV3-2) and TRBJ2-5, with 9 bases lining up with TRBD2. V shed 4 bases, J shed 5 bases, and the junction held 11 bases outside the gene matches. This CDR3 spans 16 amino acids. Per germline, CDR1 LGHDT and CDR2 YNNKEL (reference sequence). CDR3: CASSPSPREGRETQYF. Here the CDR3 DNA reads TGTGCCAGCAGCCCCTCCCCGCGGGAGGGCCGTGAGACCCAGTACTTC.

The chain joins TRBV7-9 to TRBJ2-2; D possibly corresponds to TRBD2 (6 bases). Per the germline V gene, CDR1 is SEHNR and CDR2 is FQNEAQ (reference sequence). Trimming took 1 base from V and 6 from J, leaving 9 bases between them. The CDR3 has 14 amino acids. CDR3 protein: CASSLGLDPGELFF. The CDR3 DNA follows: TGTGCCAGCAGCTTAGGACTAGACCCCGGGGAGCTGTTTTTT.

The V gene is TRBV3-1 (or the pseudogene TRBV3-2), the J gene TRBJ2-2, with a tentative D call TRBD2 (5 bases). CDR3 length: 15 residues. CDR1 and CDR2 from the germline V gene are LGHDT and YNNKEL (reference sequence). Trimming cost V 4 bases and J 2 bases, with 11 bases left between them. Here the CDR3 DNA reads TGTGCCAGCAGCCTTTCCGGACTTAACACCGGGGAGCTGTTTTTT. It is translated as CASSLSGLNTGELFF.

CDR3 residues: CASSEASGFGEQYF. The DNA of the CDR3 is TGTGCCAGCAGTGAAGCTTCGGGTTTTGGCGAGCAGTACTTC. The chain employs TRBV6-1 and TRBJ2-7; D is unresolved. With 0 bases removed from V and 6 bases from J, the gap between germline ends came to 12 bases. The CDR3 loop spans 14 amino acids. Germline CDR1 reads MNHNS; CDR2 reads SASEGT.

This chain connects TRBV9 to TRBJ2-7; D remains unclear. This CDR3 contains 14 residues. Trimming removed 2 bases from V and 1 base from J, with 10 bases in between. Germline V gene sequence: CDR1 SGDLS, CDR2 YYNGEE. This CDR3 reads CASSVGAWSYEQYF. CDR3 nucleotide sequence: TGTGCCAGCAGCGTTGGAGCGTGGTCCTACGAGCAGTACTTC.

In DNA, the CDR3 is TGCGCCAGCAGCCAACCCGACGAGGGCAATCAGCCCCAGCATTTT. Its translation is CASSQPDEGNQPQHF. The V gene is TRBV4-1, the J gene TRBJ1-5; the D is unclear. The CDR3 spans 15 residues. Germline lookup yields CDR1 MGHRA and CDR2 YSYEKL. The V end lost 2 bases, the J end lost 2 bases, and 10 bases lay between the germline ends.

The chain combines TRBV15 with TRBJ2-7; D is undetermined. Germline assignment: CDR1 LNHNV and CDR2 YYDKDF (reference sequence). The CDR3 runs 14 residues. Trimming shortened V by 0 bases and J by 0 bases, and 6 bases separated the two germline ends. In DNA form, the CDR3 reads TGTGCCACCAGCAGAGAAAGAGTCTCCTACGAGCAGTACTTC. Translated: CATSRERVSYEQYF. Full variable domain (remainder filled in from reference TRBV15 and TRBJ2-7): DAMVIQNPRYQVTQFGKPVTLSCSQTLNHNVMYWYQQKSSQAPKLLFHYYDKDFNNEADTPDNFQSRRPNTSFCFLDIRSPGLGDTAMYLCATSRERVSYEQYFGPGTRLTVT.

The chain joins TRBV3-1 (or the pseudogene TRBV3-2) to TRBJ1-2; D remains ambiguous. V was pared by 6 bases and J by 8 bases, with 10 bases between. Germline lookup yields CDR1 LGHDT and CDR2 YNNKEL (reference sequence). The CDR3 spans 11 residues. The CDR3 loop reads CASSFSEGYTF. The CDR3 DNA reads as TGTGCCAGCAGTTTCAGCGAGGGCTACACCTTC.

This clone has only a few counts. The V and J genes are TRBV15 and TRBJ2-7; 13 nucleotides align to TRBD2. Trimming took 1 base from V and 4 from J; bases not matched to a gene: 1. The germline CDR1 and CDR2 sequences are LNHNV and YYDKDF (reference sequence). CDR3 length: 15 amino acids. The CDR3 loop reads CATSRAGLAGYEQYF. As DNA, the CDR3 is TGTGCCACCAGCAGAGCGGGACTAGCGGGATACGAGCAGTACTTC.

In the case of this clone: At one of its ends the junction is not consistent with the germline gene, which may arise from a read error. The J gene is TRBJ2-1, the V gene TRBV7-9; 7 bases align to TRBD1. CDR3 size: 15 residues. Looked up from germline, CDR1 is SEHNR and CDR2 is FQNEAQ (reference sequence). As DNA, the CDR3 is TGTGCCAGCGGCTTGGTTAGACAGGGCGTCGATGAGCAGTTCTTC. It encodes CASGLVRQGVDEQFF. Full variable domain (rest looked up from reference TRBV7-9 and TRBJ2-1): DTGVSQNPRHKITKRGQNVTFRCDPISEHNRLYWYRQTLGQGPEFLTYFQNEAQLEKSRLLSDRFSAERPKGSFSTLEIQRTEQGDSAMYLCASGLVRQGVDEQFFGPGTRLTVL.

Only a few counts were recorded for this clone. The V and J genes are TRBV4-1 and TRBJ2-2; 7 bases align to TRBD2. The CDR3 has 17 residues. The V gene end was trimmed by 0 bases and the J gene end by 2 bases; junction bases not matched to a gene: 6. Germline V gene sequence: CDR1 MGHRA, CDR2 YSYEKL. This chain's CDR3 is CASSQEPPGGNTGELFF. The CDR3 bases are TGCGCCAGCAGCCAAGAACCCCCGGGAGGTAACACCGGGGAGCTGTTTTTT.

V is TRBV19 and J is TRBJ1-2; TRBD1 matches 7 bases. V gave up 4 bases and J gave up 4 bases; unmatched junction bases: 6. The CDR3 is 14 amino acids. Germline-derived CDR1 and CDR2 are LNHDA and SQIVND (reference sequence). CDR3 region: CASSRTTGPYGYTF. Written as DNA, the CDR3 is TGTGCCAGTAGTAGGACGACAGGGCCCTATGGCTACACCTTC.

The V call is TRBV11-3, the J call TRBJ2-2; possibly TRBD1 for D (6 bases). The CDR3 is made up of 14 amino acids. Trimming took 1 base from V and 7 from J, leaving 10 bases between them. Germline V gene sequence: CDR1 SGHNT, CDR2 YENEEA. CDR3 loop: CASSLGRGYGELFF. Here the CDR3 DNA reads TGTGCCAGCAGCTTAGGCAGGGGCTACGGGGAGCTGTTTTTT.

This clone came up once. The chain joins TRBV7-8 to TRBJ2-2; 9 bases map to TRBD2. There are 17 residues in the CDR3. The germline CDR1 and CDR2 sequences are SGHVS and FQNEAQ. V shed 2 bases and J 5 bases; nucleotides not matched to a gene: 9. CDR3: CASSLHPSGVTTGELFF. CDR3 sequence (DNA): TGTGCCAGCAGCTTACATCCTAGCGGGGTAACGACCGGGGAGCTGTTTTTT.

This clone was seen more than once but under ten times. The chain recombines TRBV3-1 (or the pseudogene TRBV3-2) with TRBJ2-3, with 8 bases that match TRBD1. Germline V gives CDR1 LGHDT, CDR2 YNNKEL (reference sequence). With 5 bases clipped from V and 1 base from J, the junction kept 5 bases outside the gene matches. The CDR3 totals 15 residues. The CDR3 sequence is CASSSTGAGTDTQYF. The CDR3 DNA is TGTGCCAGCAGCTCGACAGGGGCTGGCACAGATACGCAGTATTTT.

This clone appeared a few times. The chain has TRBV6-1 and TRBJ2-7; D perhaps matches TRBD2 (6 bases). The CDR3 consists of 15 residues. Germline V CDR1 and CDR2: MNHNS, SASEGT. Trimming removed 3 bases from V and 7 bases from J, with 19 bases in between. The CDR3 loop reads CASSDPGLASSEQYF. In DNA, the CDR3 is TGTGCCAGCAGTGACCCGGGACTCGCCTCCTCAGAGCAGTACTTC.

This chain connects TRBV7-3 to TRBJ1-6, with 7 bases matching TRBD1. CDR1 SGHTA and CDR2 FQGTGA come from the germline V gene. This CDR3 is built from 16 residues. V lost 1 base, J lost 10 bases, and 10 bases stayed unmatched. CDR3 protein: CASSLNGRQGGSPLHF. The CDR3 bases are TGTGCCAGCAGCTTAAACGGGCGGCAGGGGGGATCACCCCTCCACTTT.

The CDR3 DNA reads TGTGCCAGCAGTCTACCCGCACAGGGACAGCCCCAGCATTTT. The encoded protein is CASSLPAQGQPQHF. The chain links TRBV6-2 or TRBV6-3 to TRBJ1-5; maybe TRBD1 (6 bases). CDR3 size: 14 residues. Germline values: CDR1 MNHEY, CDR2 SVGEGT. Trimming left V 5 bases short and J 7 bases short, with 15 bases between.

The chain couples TRBV5-6 to TRBJ1-1, with D possibly matching TRBD1 (5 bases). Per germline, CDR1 SGHDT and CDR2 YYEEEE. V gave up 4 bases and J gave up 10 bases, with 20 bases separating them. The CDR3 extends over 14 amino acids. The chain's CDR3 is CASSLPRGNGGAFF. CDR3 bases: TGTGCCAGCAGCCTACCACGGGGGAACGGTGGAGCTTTCTTT.